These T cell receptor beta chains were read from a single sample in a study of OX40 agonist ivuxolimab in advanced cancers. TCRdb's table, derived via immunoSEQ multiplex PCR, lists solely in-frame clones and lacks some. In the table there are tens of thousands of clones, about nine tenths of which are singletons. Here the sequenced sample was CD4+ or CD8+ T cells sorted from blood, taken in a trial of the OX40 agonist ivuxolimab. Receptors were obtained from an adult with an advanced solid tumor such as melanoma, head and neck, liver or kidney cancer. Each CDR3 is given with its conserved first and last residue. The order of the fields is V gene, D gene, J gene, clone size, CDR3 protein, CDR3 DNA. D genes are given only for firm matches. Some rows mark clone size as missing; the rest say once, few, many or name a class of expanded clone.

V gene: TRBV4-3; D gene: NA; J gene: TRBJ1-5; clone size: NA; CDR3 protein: CASRLDDRSNQPQHF; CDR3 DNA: TGCGCCAGCAGACTCGATGACAGGAGCAATCAGCCCCAGCATTTT
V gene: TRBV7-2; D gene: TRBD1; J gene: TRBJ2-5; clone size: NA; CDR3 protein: CASSLVGPGTGGAETQYF; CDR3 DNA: TGTGCCAGCAGCTTAGTCGGCCCGGGGACAGGGGGGGCAGAGACCCAGTACTTC
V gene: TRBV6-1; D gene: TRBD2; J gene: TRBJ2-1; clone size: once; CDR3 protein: CASRVPSGGYNEQFF; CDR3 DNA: TGTGCCAGCAGGGTCCCTAGCGGGGGGTACAATGAGCAGTTCTTC
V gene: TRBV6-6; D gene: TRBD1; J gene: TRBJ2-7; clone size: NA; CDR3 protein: CASSLRDRDYEQYF; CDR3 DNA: TGTGCCAGCAGTCTCCGGGACAGAGACTACGAGCAGTACTTC
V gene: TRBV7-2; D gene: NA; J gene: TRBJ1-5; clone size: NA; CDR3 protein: CASSSATGHTQPQHF; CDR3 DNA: TGTGCCAGCAGCTCAGCAACAGGTCACACGCAGCCCCAGCATTTT
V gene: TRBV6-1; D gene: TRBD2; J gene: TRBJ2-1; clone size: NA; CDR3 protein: CASSEARGEGNEQFF; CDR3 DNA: TGTGCCAGCAGTGAAGCGCGGGGGGAGGGCAATGAGCAGTTCTTC
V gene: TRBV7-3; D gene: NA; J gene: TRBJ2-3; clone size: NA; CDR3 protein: CASSLYRGTDTQYF; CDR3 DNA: TGTGCCAGCAGCTTATATCGGGGGACAGATACGCAGTATTTT
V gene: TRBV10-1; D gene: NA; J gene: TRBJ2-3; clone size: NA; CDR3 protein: CASSVASPYDTQYF; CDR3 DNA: TGCGCCAGCAGTGTAGCCAGTCCTTACGATACGCAGTATTTT
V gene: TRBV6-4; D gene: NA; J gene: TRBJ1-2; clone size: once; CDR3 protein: CASSRYLGGYTF; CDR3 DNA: TGTGCCAGCAGTAGGTACCTTGGAGGCTACACCTTC
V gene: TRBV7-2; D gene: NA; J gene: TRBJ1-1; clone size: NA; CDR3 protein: CASSLTDFTEAFF; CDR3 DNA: TGTGCCAGCAGCCTTACAGACTTCACTGAAGCTTTCTTT
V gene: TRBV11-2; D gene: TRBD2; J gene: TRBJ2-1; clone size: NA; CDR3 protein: CASSRSSGGAPEQFF; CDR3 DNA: TGTGCCAGCAGCCGATCTAGCGGGGGGGCACCCGAGCAGTTCTTC
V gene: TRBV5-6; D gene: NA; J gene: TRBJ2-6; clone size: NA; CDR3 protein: CASSYYSGANVLTF; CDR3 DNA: TGTGCCAGCAGCTACTACTCTGGGGCCAACGTCCTGACTTTC
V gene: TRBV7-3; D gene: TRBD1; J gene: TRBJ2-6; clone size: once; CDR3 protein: CASSLTARGTGYSGANVLTF; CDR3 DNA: TGTGCCAGCAGCTTAACGGCGCGTGGGACAGGGTACTCTGGGGCCAACGTCCTGACTTTC
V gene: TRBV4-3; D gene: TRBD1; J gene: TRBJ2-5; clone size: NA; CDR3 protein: CASSQDLGQGAGETQYF; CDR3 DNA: TGCGCCAGCAGCCAAGATCTGGGACAGGGGGCTGGGGAGACCCAGTACTTC
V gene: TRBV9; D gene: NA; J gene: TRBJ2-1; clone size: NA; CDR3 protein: CASSEQGTEQFF; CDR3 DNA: TGTGCCAGCAGCGAGCAGGGGACTGAGCAGTTCTTC
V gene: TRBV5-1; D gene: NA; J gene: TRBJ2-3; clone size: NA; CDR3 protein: CASSLALRDTQYF; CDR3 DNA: TGCGCCAGCAGCTTGGCCCTACGAGATACGCAGTATTTT
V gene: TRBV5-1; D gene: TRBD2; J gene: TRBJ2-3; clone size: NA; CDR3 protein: CASSRKNLRGDTDTQYF; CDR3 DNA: TGCGCCAGCAGCCGAAAAAACCTGCGGGGGGACACAGATACGCAGTATTTT
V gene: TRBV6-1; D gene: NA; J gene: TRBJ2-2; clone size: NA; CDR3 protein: CASRGPITGELFF; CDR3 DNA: TGTGCCAGCAGAGGACCGATCACCGGGGAGCTGTTTTTT
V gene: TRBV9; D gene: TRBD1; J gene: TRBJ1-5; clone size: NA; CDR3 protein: CASSLQGGSNQPQHF; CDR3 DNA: TGTGCCAGCAGCTTACAGGGGGGTAGCAATCAGCCCCAGCATTTT
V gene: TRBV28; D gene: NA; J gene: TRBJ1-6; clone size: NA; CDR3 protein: CASSFLAGNSPLHF; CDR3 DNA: TGTGCCAGCAGTTTTCTGGCTGGAAATTCACCCCTCCACTTT
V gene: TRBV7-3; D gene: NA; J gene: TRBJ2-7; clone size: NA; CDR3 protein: CASSLDGVSYEQYF; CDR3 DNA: TGTGCCAGCAGCTTAGATGGGGTCTCCTACGAGCAGTACTTC
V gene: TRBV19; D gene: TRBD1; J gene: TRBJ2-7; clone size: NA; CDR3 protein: CASSTTTGGEQYF; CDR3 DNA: TGTGCCAGTAGTACAACGACAGGGGGCGAGCAGTACTTC
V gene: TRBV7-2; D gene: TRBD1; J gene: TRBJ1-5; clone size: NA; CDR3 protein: CASSLVTGTNQPQHF; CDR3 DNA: TGTGCCAGCAGCTTAGTGACAGGGACTAATCAACCCCAGCATTTT
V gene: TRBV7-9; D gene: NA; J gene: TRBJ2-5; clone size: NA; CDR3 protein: CASSSIAAQETQYF; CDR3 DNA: TGTGCCAGCAGCTCAATAGCGGCCCAAGAGACCCAGTACTTC
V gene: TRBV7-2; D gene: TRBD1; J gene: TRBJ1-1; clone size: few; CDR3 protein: CASRKGVGGVLRASTEAFF; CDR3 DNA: TGTGCCAGCAGAAAGGGGGTAGGGGGCGTCCTTAGAGCGTCCACTGAAGCTTTCTTT
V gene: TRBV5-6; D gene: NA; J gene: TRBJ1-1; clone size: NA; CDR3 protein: CASSFGVSTEAFF; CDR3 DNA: TGTGCCAGCAGCTTCGGGGTTTCCACTGAAGCTTTCTTT
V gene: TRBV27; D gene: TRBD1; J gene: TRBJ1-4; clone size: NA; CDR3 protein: CASSLQGDEKLFF; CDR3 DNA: TGTGCCAGCAGTTTACAGGGGGACGAAAAACTGTTTTTT
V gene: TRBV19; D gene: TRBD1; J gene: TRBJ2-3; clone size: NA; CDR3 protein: CASSGQGVTDTQYF; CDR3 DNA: TGTGCCAGCTCTGGACAGGGGGTCACAGATACGCAGTATTTT
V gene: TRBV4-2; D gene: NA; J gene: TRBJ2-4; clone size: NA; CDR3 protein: CASSQDQLAKNIQYF; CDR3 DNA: TGTGCCAGCAGCCAAGATCAGCTAGCCAAAAACATTCAGTACTTC
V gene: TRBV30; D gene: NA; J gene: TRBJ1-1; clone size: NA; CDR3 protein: CAYSRVERNEAFF; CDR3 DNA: TGTGCCTACTCACGGGTTGAGAGAAATGAAGCTTTCTTT
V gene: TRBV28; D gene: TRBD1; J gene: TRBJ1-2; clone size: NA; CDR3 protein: CASKGAGGAVHGYTF; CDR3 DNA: TGTGCCAGCAAAGGGGCAGGGGGCGCAGTACATGGCTACACCTTC
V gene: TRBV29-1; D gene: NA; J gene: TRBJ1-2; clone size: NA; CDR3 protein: CSVEDREGTNYGYTF; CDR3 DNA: TGCAGCGTTGAAGATCGGGAAGGGACGAACTATGGCTACACCTTC
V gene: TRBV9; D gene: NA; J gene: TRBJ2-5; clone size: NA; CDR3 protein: CASSVSPGGETQYF; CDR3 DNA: TGTGCCAGCAGCGTATCTCCCGGTGGAGAGACCCAGTACTTC
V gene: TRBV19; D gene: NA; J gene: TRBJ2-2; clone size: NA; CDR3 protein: CASGTFPSGELFF; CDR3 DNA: TGTGCCAGCGGGACTTTTCCATCCGGGGAGCTGTTTTTT
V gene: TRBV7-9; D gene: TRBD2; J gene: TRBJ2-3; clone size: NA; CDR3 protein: CASRTGTSGSWTDTQYF; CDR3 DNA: TGTGCCAGCAGAACCGGGACTAGCGGGAGTTGGACAGATACGCAGTATTTT
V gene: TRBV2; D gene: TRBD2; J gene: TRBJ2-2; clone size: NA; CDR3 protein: CASSERAGGPTGELFF; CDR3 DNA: TGTGCCAGCAGTGAAAGAGCGGGGGGGCCTACCGGGGAGCTGTTTTTT
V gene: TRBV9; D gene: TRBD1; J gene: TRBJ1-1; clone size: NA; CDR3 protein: CASSPQGARTEAFF; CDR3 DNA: TGTGCCAGCAGCCCTCAGGGGGCCCGAACTGAAGCTTTCTTT
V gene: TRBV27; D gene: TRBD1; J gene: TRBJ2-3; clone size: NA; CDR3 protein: CASSFSGQDPDTQYF; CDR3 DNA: TGTGCCAGCAGTTTTTCCGGACAGGACCCAGATACGCAGTATTTT
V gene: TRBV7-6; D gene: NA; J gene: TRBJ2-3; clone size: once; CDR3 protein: CASSGRDSRDTQYF; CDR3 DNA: TGTGCCAGCAGCGGTCGCGACAGTCGGGATACGCAGTATTTT
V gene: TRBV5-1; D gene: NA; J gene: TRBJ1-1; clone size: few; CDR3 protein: CASSLNRNTEAFF; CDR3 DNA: TGCGCCAGCAGCTTGAACAGGAACACTGAAGCTTTCTTT
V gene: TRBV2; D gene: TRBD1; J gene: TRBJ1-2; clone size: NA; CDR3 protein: CASSEQGAGYTF; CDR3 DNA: TGTGCCAGCAGTGAACAGGGGGCTGGCTACACCTTC
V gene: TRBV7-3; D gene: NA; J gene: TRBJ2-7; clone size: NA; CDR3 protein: CASSKGGGLNYEQYF; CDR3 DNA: TGTGCCAGCAGCAAGGGGGGCGGACTTAACTACGAGCAGTACTTC
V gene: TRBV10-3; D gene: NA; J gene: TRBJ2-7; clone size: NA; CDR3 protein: CAISESMAESYEQYF; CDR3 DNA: TGTGCCATCAGTGAGTCGATGGCCGAATCCTACGAGCAGTACTTC
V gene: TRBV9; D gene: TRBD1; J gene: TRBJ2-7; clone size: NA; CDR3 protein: CASSTGTGPYEQYF; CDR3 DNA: TGTGCCAGCAGCACCGGGACAGGGCCCTACGAGCAGTACTTC
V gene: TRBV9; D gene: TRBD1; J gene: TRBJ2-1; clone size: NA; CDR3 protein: CASSVVGQGATYNEQFF; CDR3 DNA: TGTGCCAGCAGCGTCGTAGGACAGGGGGCCACCTACAATGAGCAGTTCTTC